This TCR beta chain was found in a study of blood T cell repertoires in COVID-19. The CDR3 contains 16 residues. The V segment lost 4 bases and the J segment 0 bases; nucleotides outside the gene matches: 5. Germline CDR1 MNHEY, CDR2 SMNVEV (reference sequence). Assay used: immunoSEQ multiplex PCR; TCRdb lists only in-frame clones, some missing. The data show about 480,000 clones, more than 75% seen once. This clonotype was obtained from a middle-aged woman who had recovered from COVID-19. This chain connects TRBV27 to TRBJ1-4, with TRBD1 identical over 7 bases. The sequenced material came from PBMCs or T cells enriched from blood (not recorded which). CDR3 bases: TGTGCCAGCAGTTCGGACCAGGGGGCAACTAATGAAAAACTGTTTTTT. Protein sequence: CASSSDQGATNEKLFF.